This T cell receptor (beta chain) comes out of a study of resident and recirculating memory T cells in vitiligo. Looking at the study overall: Each patient gave two lesional and two nonlesional epidermal shave biopsies, plus PBMCs. Study outcomes and limitations: Vitiligo lesions lacked a unique dominant clone, and clonality varied.

Repertoires were generated with immunoSEQ multiplex PCR, while TCRdb's copy carries only in-frame clones and drops some. In the table there are 70,000 to 75,000 clones, just over 90% of which are singletons. No patient showed confetti depigmentation, a clinical sign of active disease. To note about this clone: Its target is unknown.

The receptor was derived from a male donor with vitiligo. Sequencing was done on a sample of blood.

The CDR3 loop is CASRVNSGYNSPLHF. The DNA of the CDR3 is TGTGCCAGCAGGGTGAACTCAGGATATAATTCACCCCTCCACTTT. The chain uses TRBV5-6 and TRBJ1-6; D unclear. Looked up from germline, CDR1 is SGHDT and CDR2 is YYEEEE. V was shortened by 5 bases and J by 4 bases, with 13 bases between the two germline ends. CDR3 length: 15 amino acids.